A selection of T cell receptor beta chains follows, all from one sample in a study of shared clonotypes between healthy human individuals. This table comes from immunoSEQ multiplex PCR, and its TCRdb copy is limited to in-frame clones, with some not included. The sample records some 2,500,000 clones, around 92% being singletons. The sample taken for sequencing was naive CD4+ T cells from PBMCs. These receptors were taken from a man aged 18 to 29 in good health. Some clones in this sample may be carry-over from other donors' samples. Each CDR3 is given with its conserved first and last residue. Each record gives: V gene, J gene, clone size, D gene, CDR3 DNA, CDR3 protein. The D gene is left open where the match is weak. The size entry is marked missing in some rows and otherwise reads once, few, many or a size class.

v_gene: TRBV7-2
j_gene: TRBJ2-7
abundance: -
d_gene: -
CDR3nt: TGTGCCAGCAGCTTCCCGGGGCTTGCGGAGCAGTACTTC
CDR3aa: CASSFPGLAEQYF

v_gene: TRBV10-3
j_gene: TRBJ2-7
abundance: -
d_gene: -
CDR3nt: TGTGCCATCAGTGATCGTGGGGGGAGAGGCTTGTACGAGCAGTACTTC
CDR3aa: CAISDRGGRGLYEQYF

v_gene: TRBV6-5
j_gene: TRBJ1-5
abundance: -
d_gene: -
CDR3nt: TGTGCCAGCAGTTACTCGCCCACCCAGCCCCAGCATTTT
CDR3aa: CASSYSPTQPQHF

v_gene: TRBV6-1
j_gene: TRBJ2-7
abundance: -
d_gene: -
CDR3nt: TGTGCCTCCGAGAGCCGGGGAGGTTACGAGCAGTACTTC
CDR3aa: CASESRGGYEQYF

v_gene: TRBV6-5
j_gene: TRBJ2-1
abundance: -
d_gene: -
CDR3nt: TGTGCCAGCAGTGCGATTCAGGGTTGGGTCAATGAGCAGTTCTTC
CDR3aa: CASSAIQGWVNEQFF

v_gene: TRBV6-5
j_gene: TRBJ1-5
abundance: -
d_gene: TRBD1
CDR3nt: TGTGCCAGCAGTACAGGGGGCAATCAGCCCCAGCATTTT
CDR3aa: CASSTGGNQPQHF

v_gene: TRBV19
j_gene: TRBJ1-5
abundance: -
d_gene: -
CDR3nt: TGTGCCAGTAGTAAGGGTCAGGGAAGTTACCAGCCCCAGCATTTT
CDR3aa: CASSKGQGSYQPQHF

v_gene: TRBV7-6
j_gene: TRBJ2-5
abundance: -
d_gene: -
CDR3nt: TGTGCCAGCAGCTCCCAAGAGACCCAGTACTTC
CDR3aa: CASSSQETQYF

v_gene: TRBV19
j_gene: TRBJ2-1
abundance: -
d_gene: -
CDR3nt: TGTGCCAGTAGTATAGGACTTATTTCTTCGCTGGAGCAGTTCTTC
CDR3aa: CASSIGLISSLEQFF

v_gene: TRBV4-2
j_gene: TRBJ2-1
abundance: -
d_gene: -
CDR3nt: TGTGCCAGCAGCCAAGTTCATGTGGGAACTCCCTACAATGAGCAGTTCTTC
CDR3aa: CASSQVHVGTPYNEQFF

v_gene: TRBV9
j_gene: TRBJ1-2
abundance: -
d_gene: -
CDR3nt: TGTGCCAGCAGCATACAGGTTAACTATGGCTACACCTTC
CDR3aa: CASSIQVNYGYTF

v_gene: TRBV4-1
j_gene: TRBJ1-1
abundance: -
d_gene: -
CDR3nt: TGCGCCAGCAGCCAAGCCACCATCCCGAGGGCAGGGCCCAGTGAAGCTTTCTTT
CDR3aa: CASSQATIPRAGPSEAFF

v_gene: TRBV5-1
j_gene: TRBJ2-7
abundance: -
d_gene: TRBD2
CDR3nt: TGCGCCAGCAGCTTCGGGACTAGCGGGATCTACGAGCAGTACTTC
CDR3aa: CASSFGTSGIYEQYF

v_gene: TRBV18
j_gene: TRBJ2-2
abundance: -
d_gene: -
CDR3nt: TGTGCCAGCTCACCACAGTTTGCGGGTGCGAACACCGGGGAGCTGTTTTTT
CDR3aa: CASSPQFAGANTGELFF

v_gene: TRBV7-8
j_gene: TRBJ1-1
abundance: -
d_gene: TRBD1
CDR3nt: TGTGCCAGCAGCTTCCGACAGGGAAAATATGGTGAAGCTTTCTTT
CDR3aa: CASSFRQGKYGEAFF

v_gene: TRBV6-1
j_gene: TRBJ2-5
abundance: -
d_gene: -
CDR3nt: TGTGCCAGCAGTGGGGTTCAAGAGACCCAGTACTTC
CDR3aa: CASSGVQETQYF

v_gene: TRBV6-6
j_gene: TRBJ2-1
abundance: -
d_gene: TRBD2
CDR3nt: TGTGCCAGCAGCTATACTAGCGGTCCTCGAAATGAGCAGTTCTTC
CDR3aa: CASSYTSGPRNEQFF

v_gene: TRBV5-8
j_gene: TRBJ2-7
abundance: -
d_gene: -
CDR3nt: TGTGCCAGCAGCTCCAAGAGCTGGGGCCTAGGCGAGCAGTACTTC
CDR3aa: CASSSKSWGLGEQYF

v_gene: TRBV28
j_gene: TRBJ1-5
abundance: -
d_gene: -
CDR3nt: TGTGCCAGCAGTAAAGGGGACATGACGAGCAATCAGCCCCAGCATTTT
CDR3aa: CASSKGDMTSNQPQHF

v_gene: TRBV9
j_gene: TRBJ2-1
abundance: -
d_gene: TRBD1
CDR3nt: TGTGCCAGCGGACAGGGGCACTACAATGAGCAGTTCTTC
CDR3aa: CASGQGHYNEQFF

v_gene: TRBV30
j_gene: TRBJ1-2
abundance: -
d_gene: -
CDR3nt: TGTGCCTGGAGGACGTCGGGAACTAACTATGGCTACACCTTC
CDR3aa: CAWRTSGTNYGYTF

v_gene: TRBV5-1
j_gene: TRBJ2-1
abundance: once
d_gene: TRBD2
CDR3nt: TGCGCCAGCAGCTTGGAGGGAGGACTAGCGGATTACTCCTACAATGAGCAGTTCTTC
CDR3aa: CASSLEGGLADYSYNEQFF

v_gene: TRBV28
j_gene: TRBJ1-1
abundance: -
d_gene: -
CDR3nt: TGTGCCAGCAGTTTATTAACAGGGCTTCCTTATGAAGCTTTCTTT
CDR3aa: CASSLLTGLPYEAFF

v_gene: TRBV4-2
j_gene: TRBJ2-3
abundance: -
d_gene: TRBD2
CDR3nt: TGTGCCAGCAGCCAAGAAGTGGGTTTGGGGCTAGCGGGAGCTACGCAGTATTTT
CDR3aa: CASSQEVGLGLAGATQYF

v_gene: TRBV7-9
j_gene: TRBJ1-4
abundance: -
d_gene: TRBD1
CDR3nt: TGTGCCAGCAGCTTAGACGGGACAGGGGGCGAAAAACTGTTTTTT
CDR3aa: CASSLDGTGGEKLFF

v_gene: TRBV19
j_gene: TRBJ2-2
abundance: -
d_gene: -
CDR3nt: TGTGCCAGTAGTATAGCAGTAGGGTCGACCGGGGAGCTGTTTTTT
CDR3aa: CASSIAVGSTGELFF

v_gene: TRBV15
j_gene: TRBJ1-1
abundance: -
d_gene: -
CDR3nt: TGTGCCACCAGCAGAGATGCTGGAGCAGGGAGGAACACTGAAGCTTTCTTT
CDR3aa: CATSRDAGAGRNTEAFF